The present entry profiles one T cell receptor beta chain with its context. V lost 0 bases, J lost 12 bases, and 19 bases lay in between. Germline V gene sequence: CDR1 SGHRS, CDR2 YFSETQ. The length of the CDR3 is 14 residues. The sample comes from a study of blood T cell repertoires in COVID-19. Study-level background: COVID-19 samples collected from the United States, Italy and Spain covered acute and convalescent phases.

As originally analysed: Nucleated cell counts were estimated from reference gene primer amplification. Profiling relied on immunoSEQ multiplex PCR, and the TCRdb table lists in-frame clones only, not all of them. The V and J calls and the clone size are those of that table, but D and trimming were determined from the DNA. This table has around 300,000 clones, around nine tenths appearing once. The sequence was collected from a woman aged 55-75 years in a cohort exposed to, infected with or recovered from COVID-19 (not recorded which). The chain recombines TRBV5-1 with TRBJ2-7; D possibly corresponds to TRBD2 (5 bases). The sequencing sample was made of PBMCs or T cells enriched from blood (not recorded which). CDR3 sequence: CASSLGRDISPLYF. The CDR3 nucleotides are TGCGCCAGCAGCTTGGGTCGGGATATTTCGCCCTTGTACTTC.